These 13 T cell receptor beta chains share one sample of origin, sequenced in a study of beta chain features in type 1 diabetes. Reverse transcribing all isolated RNA meant expressed TCRB transcripts were sequenced. Method: immunoSEQ multiplex PCR; TCRdb's copy keeps in-frame clones and lacks some. The sample records 150,000 or so clones, 7% to 10% being singletons. The specimen sequenced was central memory CD4+ T cells from blood. The source of these receptors is a woman younger than 30 in good health.

This chain joins TRBV6-6 and TRBJ2-2; no definite D call. Germline lookup yields CDR1 MNHNY and CDR2 SVGAGI (reference sequence). The CDR3 has 15 amino acids. The germline V and J ends were trimmed by 0 bases and 1 base, with 6 bases remaining between them. Here the CDR3 DNA reads TGTGCCAGCAGTTACTCAACAGAGAACACCGGGGAGCTGTTTTTT. Protein product: CASSYSTENTGELFF.

This clone has a handful of counts. V and J are TRBV7-3 and TRBJ1-1; 10 positions match TRBD1. J lost 0 bases, V lost 2 bases, and 3 bases had no gene match. Germline V CDR1 and CDR2: SGHTA, FQGTGA. The CDR3 covers 16 residues. CDR3 in DNA: TGTGCCAGCAGCTTATGGGACAGGGGTATGAACACTGAAGCTTTCTTT. Translation gives CASSLWDRGMNTEAFF.

The chain joins TRBV7-9 to TRBJ2-7, with a tentative D call TRBD1 (6 bases). V shed 2 bases and J shed 4 bases, with 21 bases lying between them. The CDR3 is 17 amino acids. CDR1 and CDR2 (germline): SEHNR, FQNEAQ (reference sequence). Here the CDR3 DNA reads TGTGCCAGCAGCTTAACGTCTTGGCAGGGGCTGCGGTACGAGCAGTACTTC. This translates into CASSLTSWQGLRYEQYF.

The CDR3 is CASSPAQGARYNEQFF. In DNA form, the CDR3 reads TGTGCCAGCTCACCCGCACAGGGGGCTCGGTACAATGAGCAGTTCTTC. The chain recombines TRBV18 with TRBJ2-1; 9 nucleotides agree with TRBD1. After removal of 3 bases from V and 4 bases from J, the junction contained 7 bases not matched to a gene. The CDR3 consists of 16 residues. CDR1 is KGHSH and CDR2 is LQKENI in the germline V gene.

In this sample, this clone turned up a few times. The chain couples TRBV5-4 to TRBJ2-3, with 9 bases that match TRBD2. CDR1 and CDR2 from the germline V gene are SGHNT and YYREEE (reference sequence). Trimming cost V 0 bases and J 3 bases; bases outside gene matches: 2. This CDR3 spans 15 amino acids. The CDR3 nucleotides read TGTGCCAGCAGCTTGGTTAGCGGGGGAACAGATACGCAGTATTTT. Its translation: CASSLVSGGTDTQYF.

The J gene is TRBJ1-5, the V gene TRBV29-1; tentative D call: TRBD1 (5 bases). The germline CDR1 and CDR2 sequences are SQVTM and ANQGSEA. Trimming shortened V by 0 bases and J by 2 bases, and 11 bases separated the two germline ends. This CDR3 has 15 amino acids. Here the CDR3 reads CSVEEGGTGNQPQHF. DNA of the CDR3: TGCAGCGTTGAAGAGGGAGGGACGGGCAATCAGCCCCAGCATTTT.

This clone appeared a few times. The chain recombines TRBV2 with TRBJ2-1; possibly TRBD2 for D (6 bases). There are 13 residues in the CDR3. In germline, CDR1 is SNHLY, CDR2 FYNNEI. V lost 7 bases and J lost 7, with 14 bases in between. CDR3 nucleotide sequence: TGTGCCAGCACCTCGGACGGAGGGAATGAGCAGTTCTTC. It translates to CASTSDGGNEQFF.

In its sample, this clone was seen a few times. V gene TRBV5-8 combines with J gene TRBJ1-2; D is undetermined. Germline assignment: CDR1 SGHTS and CDR2 YDEGEE. The V and J ends lost 4 bases and 5 bases respectively, with 15 bases between them. The CDR3 is made up of 14 amino acids. In nucleotides, the CDR3 is TGTGCCAGCAGCGACTCCCGACGGTCGTATGGCTACACCTTC. This gives the protein CASSDSRRSYGYTF.

This clone occurred a few times. The chain links TRBV6-5 to TRBJ1-1, with TRBD1 identical over 7 bases. J was trimmed by 5 bases and V by 6 bases; bases with no gene match: 9. Germline V gives CDR1 MNHEY, CDR2 SVGAGI. CDR3 size: 14 residues. In DNA, the CDR3 is TGTGCCAGCAGCCCCAGACAGGGAAGTACTGAAGCTTTCTTT. Amino acids: CASSPRQGSTEAFF.

The chain carries TRBV19 and TRBJ2-1, with 14 bases aligning to TRBD2. The CDR3 runs 16 residues. V lost 6 bases, J lost 8 bases, and 9 bases stayed unmatched. From germline, CDR1 is LNHDA and CDR2 SQIVND (reference sequence). CDR3 nucleotide sequence: TGTGCCAGTAGCCCATCCGGGACTAGCGGGAGCCATGAGCAGTTCTTC. This gives the protein CASSPSGTSGSHEQFF.

This clone was seen a handful of times. The CDR3 nucleotides are TGTGCCAGCCAAAGACAGGGCACGTCGCCCCAGCATTTT. It is translated as CASQRQGTSPQHF. The rearrangement joins TRBV14 to TRBJ1-5, with 7 bases identical to TRBD1. The CDR3 runs 13 residues. With 8 bases clipped from V and 9 bases from J, the junction kept 10 bases outside the gene matches. Germline CDR1 SGHDN, CDR2 FVKESK.

This clone was observed a few times. CDR3 nucleotide sequence: TGCGCCAGCCGACTAGCGGGAGGGCCGAATGAGCAGTTCTTC. Translation: CASRLAGGPNEQFF. The V gene is TRBV5-1, the J gene TRBJ2-1; 14 positions match TRBD2. Trimming removed 7 bases from V and 7 bases from J; junction bases left unmatched: 4. The CDR3 is 14 residues long. Per germline, CDR1 SGHRS and CDR2 YFSETQ.

CDR3 DNA: TGTGCCAGCAGCTTAGTAGGGCAGGGGTACTATGGCTACACCTTC. It translates to CASSLVGQGYYGYTF. This sequence joins TRBV7-2 and TRBJ1-2, with TRBD1 as a possible D gene (6 bases). Germline CDR1 is SGHTA and CDR2 is FQGNSA. V lost 1 base and J 3 bases, leaving 12 bases between the germline ends. There are 15 residues in the CDR3.